The 21 T cell receptor beta chains reported below all come from one sample, sequenced in a study of T cells in Graves' hyperthyroidism and ophthalmopathy (dated by TCRdb to the late 2010s). Receptor amplification or capture employed multiplex PCR. Sequencing used an Illumina HiSeq 2000. TCR beta CDR3 regions were amplified from RNA transcripts. The first round of RT-PCR for the TCR CDR3 was performed with the HTBI primer set and the Qiagen OneStep RT-PCR kit. TCRdb redid the processing of the public reads, applying fastp at Q25 and MiXCR, and retained in-frame beta chains. Rows with a matching CDR3 protein are joined into one entry that keeps the most common DNA and genes. The sample records under 300,000 distinct CDR3 sequences, roughly 20% of which are singletons. Together, the top ten hold 64% of the sample. The sample comprised blood. The receptors derive from a man aged 30 to 39 with Graves' ophthalmopathy.

This clonotype has only a few counts. The chain employs TRBV11-3 and TRBJ2-2; maybe TRBD2 (5 bases). Germline CDR1 is SGHNT and CDR2 is YENEEA. Trimming left V 0 bases short and J 6 bases short, with 5 bases between. CDR3 length equals 13 residues. The DNA for the CDR3 is TGTGCCAGCAGCTTAGAGGACTCCGGGGAGCTGTTTTTT. Its translation is CASSLEDSGELFF.

CDR3 in amino acids: CASRGQGSYEQYF. The CDR3 DNA reads TGTGCCAGCCGGGGACAGGGGTCCTACGAGCAGTACTTC. The V call is TRBV6-1, the J call TRBJ2-7; 10 nucleotides agree with TRBD1. The CDR3 is made up of 13 amino acids. V lost 8 bases, J lost 1 base, and 2 bases stayed unmatched. Germline CDR1 and CDR2: MNHNS and SASEGT.

Many counts were recorded for this clonotype. The gene calls are TRBV2 and TRBJ1-2; D not certain. CDR3 length: 12 residues. Germline CDR1 reads SNHLY; CDR2 reads FYNNEI. Trimming shortened V by 7 bases and J by 0 bases, and 6 bases separated the two germline ends. CDR3 in DNA: TGTGCCAGCATTACAGCTAACTATGGCTACACCTTC. Its protein product is CASITANYGYTF. Full variable domain (remainder filled in from reference TRBV2 and TRBJ1-2): EPEVTQTPSHQVTQMGQEVILRCVPISNHLYFYWYRQILGQKVEFLVSFYNNEISEKSEIFDDQFSVERPDGSNFTLKIRSTKLEDSAMYFCASITANYGYTFGSGTRLTVV.

This clonotype was detected ten times or more. The V call is TRBV28, the J call TRBJ2-3, with D hard to call. CDR1 is MDHEN, CDR2 SYDVKM, per germline. V was shortened by 5 bases and J by 4 bases, with 10 bases between the two germline ends. The CDR3 sequence is 13 residues long. The CDR3 DNA reads TGTGCCAGCAGTGTAGCCCCGGCAGATACGCAGTATTTT. It yields the protein CASSVAPADTQYF.

This clonotype was seen a single time. A much larger clone differs from this one at a single base, so this may be a read error. The chain carries TRBV29-1 and TRBJ1-1; D uncertain. This CDR3 is built from 14 residues. From germline, CDR1 is SQVTM and CDR2 ANQGSEA. The CDR3 is CSVALPPAITEALF. CDR3 in DNA: TGCAGCGTTGCTTTACCCCCGGCCATCACTGAAGCTCTCTTT.

This clonotype was counted between two and nine times. The V and J genes are TRBV7-9 and TRBJ2-1, with D unresolved. With 7 bases removed from V and 4 bases from J, the gap between germline ends came to 5 bases. CDR1 is SEHNR and CDR2 is FQNEAQ in the germline V gene (reference sequence). The CDR3 has 11 amino acids. The CDR3 DNA follows: TGTGCCAGCACCGGATACAATGAGCAGTTCTTC. This gives the protein CASTGYNEQFF.

The chain has TRBV15 and TRBJ2-5; 7 nucleotides agree with TRBD1. The CDR3 is 13 amino acids. V shed 0 bases and J 14 bases; nucleotides not matched to a gene: 9. Germline V gene lookup returns CDR1 LNHNV and CDR2 YYDKDF (reference sequence). Written as DNA, the CDR3 is TGTGCCACCAGCAGAGATAAGGGGCAGGGGGTTTACTTC. This gives the protein CATSRDKGQGVYF.

In this sample, this clonotype turned up many times. This sequence joins TRBV2 and TRBJ2-5; D gene uncertain. V was clipped by 5 bases and J by 2 bases, with 9 bases between them. The germline gives CDR1 SNHLY, CDR2 FYNNEI. The CDR3 runs 13 residues. The CDR3 sequence: CASSTTAQETQYF. The CDR3 coding sequence is TGTGCCAGCAGTACGACGGCACAAGAGACCCAGTACTTC.

The DNA for the CDR3 is TGTGCCAGCAGTTCCACTGGTTTGGGGGGCGCTGGAAACACCATATATTTT. The encoded protein is CASSSTGLGGAGNTIYF. The rearrangement joins TRBV28 to TRBJ1-3; D perhaps matches TRBD1 (6 bases). V lost 4 bases, J lost 2 bases, and 18 bases lay in between. CDR3 size: 17 residues. Germline assignment: CDR1 MDHEN and CDR2 SYDVKM.

This clonotype has a count of ten or more. This chain joins TRBV6-1 and TRBJ1-4, with D possibly TRBD1 on 6 matching bases. Germline V lookup: CDR1 MNHNS, CDR2 SASEGT. The V and J ends lost 2 bases and 8 bases respectively, with 12 bases between them. The CDR3 has 14 residues. The chain's CDR3 is CASSESPQGEKLFF. The DNA for the CDR3 is TGTGCCAGCAGTGAAAGTCCACAGGGAGAAAAACTGTTTTTT.

The rearrangement uses TRBV5-1 and TRBJ2-2, with 13 bases fitting TRBD2. The CDR3 consists of 19 residues. CDR1 is SGHRS and CDR2 is YFSETQ in the germline V gene. V trimming: 4 bases; J trimming: 0 bases; junction bases outside the gene matches: 9. CDR3 nucleotide sequence: TGCGCCAGCAGCCCGGGTGGGACTAGCGGGAATACGAACACCGGGGAGCTGTTTTTT. Amino acid sequence: CASSPGGTSGNTNTGELFF.

The genes are TRBV7-9 and TRBJ2-2; 8 bases match TRBD1. The germline gives CDR1 SEHNR, CDR2 FQNEAQ (reference sequence). The CDR3 is made up of 17 amino acids. V shed 6 bases and J 2 bases; nucleotides not matched to a gene: 11. The CDR3 here is CASSPAAGQGNTGELFF. In DNA, the CDR3 is TGTGCCAGCAGTCCAGCCGCCGGACAGGGCAACACCGGGGAGCTGTTTTTT.

This clonotype turned up a few times. The chain couples TRBV6-2 or TRBV6-3 to TRBJ1-6; D perhaps matches TRBD1 (5 bases). Germline V CDR1 and CDR2: MNHEY, SVGEGT. V was shortened by 1 base and J by 7 bases, with 8 bases between the two germline ends. The CDR3 covers 14 residues. In DNA, the CDR3 is TGTGCCAGCAGTTACTGGGACGGAAATTCACCCCTCCACTTT. Amino acid sequence: CASSYWDGNSPLHF.

This clonotype was recorded many times. The chain is built from TRBV29-1 and TRBJ2-3; 7 positions match TRBD1. The trim removed 5 bases at V and 4 bases at J, leaving 3 bases unmatched. There are 12 residues in the CDR3. CDR1 and CDR2 from the germline V gene are SQVTM and ANQGSEA. CDR3 nucleotides: TGCAGCGTTTTGACAGGGTCAGATACGCAGTATTTT. Translated, it gives CSVLTGSDTQYF.

The chain is built from TRBV28 and TRBJ2-1; tentatively, D is TRBD2 (5 bases). Germline lookup yields CDR1 MDHEN and CDR2 SYDVKM. The CDR3 has 17 amino acids. V dropped 8 bases and J dropped 3 bases, with 23 bases sitting between them. The CDR3 coding sequence is TGTGCCAGCTCGCTATCTCCCCGGGGAGTGGGCTACAATGAGCAGTTCTTC. It codes for CASSLSPRGVGYNEQFF.

Ten or more counts support this clonotype. This chain uses TRBV28 with TRBJ1-6; D not resolved. V was trimmed by 6 bases and J by 7 bases, leaving 13 bases between them. This CDR3 region has 14 residues. Germline V gives CDR1 MDHEN, CDR2 SYDVKM. The DNA of the CDR3 is TGTGCCAGCAGCAGGCCCGGGGTGAATTCACCCCTCCACTTT. Its protein is CASSRPGVNSPLHF.

This clonotype was picked up a small number of times. CDR3 loop: CASSPPLAGGVTGELFF. In nucleotides, the CDR3 is TGTGCCAGCAGTCCTCCCCTAGCGGGAGGGGTCACCGGGGAGCTGTTTTTT. The chain is built from TRBV28 and TRBJ2-2, with TRBD2 matching over 12 bases. With V trimmed by 5 bases and J by 4 bases, 8 bases remained unmatched. CDR1 is MDHEN and CDR2 is SYDVKM in the germline V gene. This CDR3 has 17 residues.

This clonotype was recorded at least ten times. CDR3 loop: CASSQEGIQYF. CDR3 sequence (DNA): TGTGCCAGCAGCCAAGAGGGCATTCAGTACTTC. The chain joins TRBV3-1 to TRBJ2-4; D unclear. CDR3 length equals 11 residues. Germline V gene lookup returns CDR1 LGHDT and CDR2 YNNKEL (reference sequence). V lost 0 bases and J lost 9, with 3 bases in between.

The chain links TRBV5-1 to TRBJ1-4; D gene ambiguous. Between the trimmed V and J ends, which lost 3 bases and 4 bases, there was a span of 13 bases. The CDR3 totals 15 residues. Germline V CDR1 and CDR2: SGHRS, YFSETQ. The chain's CDR3 is CASSYGRNNNEKLFF. In DNA form, the CDR3 reads TGCGCCAGCAGCTATGGACGCAACAATAATGAAAAACTGTTTTTT.

The chain is built from TRBV10-2 and TRBJ1-6; 7 nucleotides agree with TRBD1. The V gene end was trimmed by 1 base and the J gene end by 13 bases; junction bases not matched to a gene: 7. In germline, CDR1 is WSHSY, CDR2 SAAADI. The CDR3 contains 14 residues. The CDR3 DNA sequence: TGCGCCAGCAGTGAGTTCGGACAGGCAGTTCCCCTCCACTTT. Translated: CASSEFGQAVPLHF.

The chain has TRBV19 and TRBJ2-7, with 7 nucleotides matching TRBD2. Trimming removed 7 bases from V and 3 bases from J; junction bases left unmatched: 6. There are 13 residues in the CDR3. CDR1 and CDR2 (germline): LNHDA, SQIVND (reference sequence). CDR3 amino acids: CASNMRGSYEQYF. CDR3 nucleotide sequence: TGTGCCAGTAACATGCGCGGGAGCTACGAGCAGTACTTC.